This TCR beta chain was recovered during a study of chemoradiotherapy in HPV16-positive cancers. Overall study: A couple of HPV16-positive patients' cells yielded candidate HPV-specific clones and common motifs.

Notes on the study in general: Candidate HPV-specific clones and E7-related TCR motifs grew in tumor during treatment. For HPV16-positive patients, expanding HPV-responsive T cells associated with longer recurrence-free survival.

The protocol was immunoSEQ multiplex PCR, while the TCRdb copy is restricted to in-frame clones and leaves out a portion. The data show tens of thousands of clones, around 83% seen once. Comment on this clone: The antigen is not known.

Over chemoradiotherapy, repertoires were sampled more than once. Per germline, CDR1 SGHRS and CDR2 YFSETQ. The V end was cut by 4 bases, the J end by 6 bases, with 9 bases between. The length of the CDR3 is 12 residues. The sequencing used blood, collected from a patient who underwent chemoradiotherapy. The genes are TRBV5-1 and TRBJ2-3; D is possibly TRBD1 (6 bases). The TCR was taken from a human donor with HPV-associated anogenital cancer. The DNA of the CDR3 is TGCGCCAGCAGCGTTACAGGGGATACGCAGTATTTT. This gives the protein CASSVTGDTQYF.